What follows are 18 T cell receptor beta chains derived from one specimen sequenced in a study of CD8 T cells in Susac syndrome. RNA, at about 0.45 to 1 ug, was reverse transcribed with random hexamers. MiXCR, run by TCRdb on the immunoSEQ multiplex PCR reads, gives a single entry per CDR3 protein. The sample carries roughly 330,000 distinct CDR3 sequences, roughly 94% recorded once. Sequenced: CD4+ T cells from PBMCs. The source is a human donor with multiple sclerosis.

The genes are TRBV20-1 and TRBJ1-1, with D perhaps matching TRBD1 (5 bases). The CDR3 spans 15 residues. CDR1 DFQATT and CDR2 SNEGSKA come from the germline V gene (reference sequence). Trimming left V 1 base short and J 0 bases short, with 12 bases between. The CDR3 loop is CSARALGPVNTEAFF. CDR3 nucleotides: TGCAGTGCTAGAGCCCTGGGGCCCGTGAACACTGAAGCTTTCTTT.

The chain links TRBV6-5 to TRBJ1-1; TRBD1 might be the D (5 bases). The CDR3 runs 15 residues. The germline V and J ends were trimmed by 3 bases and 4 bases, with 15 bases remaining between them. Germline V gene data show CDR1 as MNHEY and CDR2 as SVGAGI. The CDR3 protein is CASSYTGRRATEAFF. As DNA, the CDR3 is TGTGCCAGCAGTTATACGGGGCGGAGGGCCACTGAAGCTTTCTTT.

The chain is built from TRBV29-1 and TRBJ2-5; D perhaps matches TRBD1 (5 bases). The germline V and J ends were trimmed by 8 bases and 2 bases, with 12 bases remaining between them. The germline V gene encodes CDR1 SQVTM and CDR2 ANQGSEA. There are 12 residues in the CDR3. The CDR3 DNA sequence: TGCAGCACAGGTGGCAGTCAAGAGACCCAGTACTTC. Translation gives CSTGGSQETQYF. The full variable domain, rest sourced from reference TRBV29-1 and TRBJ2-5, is SAVISQKPSRDICQRGTSLTIQCQVDSQVTMMFWYRQQPGQSLTLIATANQGSEATYESGFVIDKFPISRPNLTFSTLTVSNMSPEDSSIYLCSTGGSQETQYFGPGTRLLVL.

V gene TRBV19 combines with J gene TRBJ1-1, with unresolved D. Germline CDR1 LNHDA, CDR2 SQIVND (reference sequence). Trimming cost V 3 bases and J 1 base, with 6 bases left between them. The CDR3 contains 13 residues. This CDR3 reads CASSITANTEAFF. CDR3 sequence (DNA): TGTGCCAGTAGTATTACAGCGAACACTGAAGCTTTCTTT. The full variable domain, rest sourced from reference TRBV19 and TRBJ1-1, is DGGITQSPKYLFRKEGQNVTLSCEQNLNHDAMYWYRQDPGQGLRLIYYSQIVNDFQKGDIAEGYSVSREKKESFPLTVTSAQKNPTAFYLCASSITANTEAFFGQGTRLTVV.

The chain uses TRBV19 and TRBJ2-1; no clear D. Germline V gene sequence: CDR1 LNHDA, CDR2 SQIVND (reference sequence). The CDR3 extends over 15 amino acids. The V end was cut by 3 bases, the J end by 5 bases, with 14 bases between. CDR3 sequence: CASSMLRNYNNEQFF. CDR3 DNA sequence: TGTGCCAGTAGTATGCTCCGGAATTATAACAATGAGCAGTTCTTC.

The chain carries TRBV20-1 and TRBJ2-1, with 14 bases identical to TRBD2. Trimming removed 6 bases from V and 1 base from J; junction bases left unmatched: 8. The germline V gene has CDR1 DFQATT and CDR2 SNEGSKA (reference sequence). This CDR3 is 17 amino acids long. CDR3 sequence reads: CSAVTSGRAVSYNEQFF. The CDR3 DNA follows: TGCAGTGCGGTGACTAGCGGGAGGGCAGTTTCCTACAATGAGCAGTTCTTC.

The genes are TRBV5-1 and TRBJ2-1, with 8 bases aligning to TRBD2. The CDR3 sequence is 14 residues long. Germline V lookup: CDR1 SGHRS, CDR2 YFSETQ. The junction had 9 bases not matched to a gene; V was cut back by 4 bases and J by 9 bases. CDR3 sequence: CASSGGTRQGEQFF. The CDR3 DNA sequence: TGCGCCAGCAGCGGCGGGACTAGGCAGGGTGAGCAGTTCTTC.

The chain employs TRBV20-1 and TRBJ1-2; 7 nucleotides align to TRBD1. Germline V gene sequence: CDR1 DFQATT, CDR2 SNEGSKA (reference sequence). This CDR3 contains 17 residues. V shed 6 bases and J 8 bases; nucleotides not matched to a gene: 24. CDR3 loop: CSAIGGRDSPYYDGYTF. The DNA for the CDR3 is TGCAGTGCCATCGGAGGCCGGGACAGCCCTTACTATGACGGCTACACCTTC.

The CDR3 DNA reads TGTGCCAGTTCCCCGGGGCTTTCCTATTACAATGAGCAGTTCTTC. Translating it yields CASSPGLSYYNEQFF. The chain combines TRBV19 with TRBJ2-1; D may match TRBD1 or TRBD2 (5 bases each). The CDR3 sequence is 15 residues long. CDR1 and CDR2 (germline): LNHDA, SQIVND (reference sequence). Deletions cut 8 bases from V and 4 bases from J, with 18 bases between.

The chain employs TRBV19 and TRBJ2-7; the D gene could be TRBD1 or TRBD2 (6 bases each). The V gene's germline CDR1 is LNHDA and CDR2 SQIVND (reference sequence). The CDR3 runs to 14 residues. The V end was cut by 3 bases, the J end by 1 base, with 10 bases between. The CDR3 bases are TGTGCCAGTAGTATTGGGGGGCTTTCCTACGAGCAGTACTTC. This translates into CASSIGGLSYEQYF.

The CDR3 here is CASSLNRVVGELFF. CDR3 sequence (DNA): TGTGCCAGCAGCCTTAACAGGGTGGTCGGGGAGCTGTTTTTT. This sequence joins TRBV2 and TRBJ2-2, with D possibly matching TRBD1 (6 bases). The CDR3 consists of 14 residues. V gave up 6 bases and J gave up 7 bases, with 15 bases separating them. The germline V gene has CDR1 SNHLY and CDR2 FYNNEI.

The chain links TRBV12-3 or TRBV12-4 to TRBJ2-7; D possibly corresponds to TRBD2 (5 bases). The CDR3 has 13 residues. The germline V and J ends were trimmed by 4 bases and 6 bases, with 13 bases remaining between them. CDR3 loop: CASSWRNEGEQYF. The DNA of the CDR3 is TGTGCCAGCAGTTGGCGGAACGAGGGCGAGCAGTACTTC.

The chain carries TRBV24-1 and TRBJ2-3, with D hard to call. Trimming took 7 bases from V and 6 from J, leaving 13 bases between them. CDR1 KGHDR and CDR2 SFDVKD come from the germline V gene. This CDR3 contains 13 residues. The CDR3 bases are TGTGCCACCAGGGCGACTGGGTGGGATACGCAGTATTTT. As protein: CATRATGWDTQYF.

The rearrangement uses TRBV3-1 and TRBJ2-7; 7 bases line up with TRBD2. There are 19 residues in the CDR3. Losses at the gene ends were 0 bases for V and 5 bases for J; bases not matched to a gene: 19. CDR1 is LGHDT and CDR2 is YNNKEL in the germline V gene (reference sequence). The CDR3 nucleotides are TGTGCCAGCAGCCAAGATACGAGGGGACCCGGGACTACCTCGAACGAGCAGTACTTC. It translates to CASSQDTRGPGTTSNEQYF.

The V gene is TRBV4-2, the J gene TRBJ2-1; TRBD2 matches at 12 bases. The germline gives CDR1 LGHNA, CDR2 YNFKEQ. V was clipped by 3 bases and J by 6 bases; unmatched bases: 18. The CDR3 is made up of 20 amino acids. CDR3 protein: CASSQSQGGLAGGSGNEQFF. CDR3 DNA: TGTGCCAGCAGCCAGTCCCAGGGGGGTCTAGCGGGAGGGTCAGGCAATGAGCAGTTCTTC.

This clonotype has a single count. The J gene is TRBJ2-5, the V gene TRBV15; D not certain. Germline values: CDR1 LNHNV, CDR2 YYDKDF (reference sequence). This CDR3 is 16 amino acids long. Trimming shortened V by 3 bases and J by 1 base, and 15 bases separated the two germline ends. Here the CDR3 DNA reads TGTGCCACCAGCAGGGGGAATAATGCCATCCAAGAGACCCAGTACTTC. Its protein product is CATSRGNNAIQETQYF.

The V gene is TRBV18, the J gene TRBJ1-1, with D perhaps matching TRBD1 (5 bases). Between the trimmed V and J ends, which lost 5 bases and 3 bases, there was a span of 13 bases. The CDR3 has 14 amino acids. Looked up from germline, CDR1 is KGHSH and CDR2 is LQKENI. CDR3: CASSFSSTDTEAFF. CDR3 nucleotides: TGTGCCAGCTCATTTAGCTCGACAGACACTGAAGCTTTCTTT. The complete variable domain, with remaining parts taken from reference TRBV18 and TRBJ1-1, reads NAGVMQNPRHLVRRRGQEARLRCSPMKGHSHVYWYRQLPEEGLKFMVYLQKENIIDESGMPKERFSAEFPKEGPSILRIQQVVRGDSAAYFCASSFSSTDTEAFFGQGTRLTVV.

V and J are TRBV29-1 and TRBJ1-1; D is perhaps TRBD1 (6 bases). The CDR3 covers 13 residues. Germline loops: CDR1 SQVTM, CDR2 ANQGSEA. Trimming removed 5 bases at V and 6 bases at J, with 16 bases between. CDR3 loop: CSVKQGRYSEAFF. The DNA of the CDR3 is TGCAGCGTTAAACAGGGACGGTACTCTGAAGCTTTCTTT. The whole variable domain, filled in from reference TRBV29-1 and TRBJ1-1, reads SAVISQKPSRDICQRGTSLTIQCQVDSQVTMMFWYRQQPGQSLTLIATANQGSEATYESGFVIDKFPISRPNLTFSTLTVSNMSPEDSSIYLCSVKQGRYSEAFFGQGTRLTVV.